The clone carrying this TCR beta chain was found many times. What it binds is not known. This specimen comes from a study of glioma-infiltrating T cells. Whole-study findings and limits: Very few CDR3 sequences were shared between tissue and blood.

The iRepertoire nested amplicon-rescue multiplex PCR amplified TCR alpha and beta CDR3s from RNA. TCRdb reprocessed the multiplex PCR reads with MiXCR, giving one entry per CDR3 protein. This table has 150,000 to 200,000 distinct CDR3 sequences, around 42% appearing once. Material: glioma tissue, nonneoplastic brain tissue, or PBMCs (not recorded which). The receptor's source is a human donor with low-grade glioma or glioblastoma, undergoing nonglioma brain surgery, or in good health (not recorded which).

In DNA form, the CDR3 reads TGTGCCAGCAGAAGAGCGGGAGGGGGTAACAATGAGCAGTTCTTC. Translating it yields CASRRAGGGNNEQFF. This rearrangement joins TRBV6-1 to TRBJ2-1; 10 bases fit TRBD2. The trim removed 6 bases at V and 5 bases at J, leaving 7 bases unmatched. The CDR3 consists of 15 residues. Germline CDR1 is MNHNS and CDR2 is SASEGT.